This passage covers 16 T cell receptor beta chains from one sample sequenced in a study of T-cell reconstitution after alpha-beta-depleted transplantation in children. Unique molecular identifiers were incorporated when the TCRbeta library was constructed. TCRdb re-called the PCR reads with MiXCR, one entry per CDR3 protein. This table has around 410,000 distinct CDR3 sequences, under 13% appearing once. The material was PBMCs from the stem cell graft donor, obtained from the stem cell graft. These receptors were taken from a human donor who donated a stem cell graft to a child with acute myeloid leukemia.

This clonotype came up a few times. The chain is built from TRBV7-9 and TRBJ2-4, with TRBD1 matching 8 bases. The ends lost 5 bases at V and 3 bases at J; junction bases unmatched: 9. Germline V gives CDR1 SEHNR, CDR2 FQNEAQ (reference sequence). The CDR3 spans 16 residues. The CDR3 protein is CASSTRTGIDKNIQYF. The DNA of the CDR3 is TGTGCCAGCAGCACGAGGACAGGGATTGACAAAAACATTCAGTACTTC.

The chain is built from TRBV10-1 and TRBJ2-1, with TRBD2 matching over 8 bases. Germline V gene sequence: CDR1 WNHNN, CDR2 SYGVQD (reference sequence). V shed 10 bases and J 2 bases; nucleotides not matched to a gene: 4. This CDR3 comprises 13 residues. The CDR3 DNA follows: TGCGCCACGAGCGGGGGCCCCTACAATGAGCAGTTCTTC. This translates into CATSGGPYNEQFF.

The chain employs TRBV6-1 and TRBJ2-3; a weak D match, TRBD1 (6 bases). The CDR3 spans 15 residues. CDR1 is MNHNS and CDR2 is SASEGT in the germline V gene. V was shortened by 4 bases and J by 2 bases, with 13 bases between the two germline ends. In DNA form, the CDR3 reads TGTGCCAGCAGTGCTTTGGGGGCAGACACAGATACGCAGTATTTT. This translates into CASSALGADTDTQYF.

The J gene is TRBJ2-3, the V gene TRBV7-9; 7 positions match TRBD2. Germline V lookup: CDR1 SEHNR, CDR2 FQNEAQ (reference sequence). Losses at the gene ends were 5 bases for V and 5 bases for J; bases not matched to a gene: 10. The CDR3 consists of 15 residues. The CDR3 coding sequence is TGTGCCAGCAGCCCAAGTCGCGGGGGTGTAGATACGCAGTATTTT. The encoded protein is CASSPSRGGVDTQYF.

Many counts were recorded for this clonotype. The rearrangement joins TRBV7-2 to TRBJ2-1; possibly TRBD2 for D (5 bases). The CDR3 is made up of 12 amino acids. V lost 8 bases and J lost 4, with 9 bases in between. The germline V gene has CDR1 SGHTA and CDR2 FQGNSA. The chain's CDR3 is CASFEGYNEQFF. CDR3 DNA sequence: TGTGCCAGCTTCGAGGGTTACAATGAGCAGTTCTTC.

At least ten counts were recorded for this clonotype. This CDR3 is CSARDSAGGRGVQYF. In DNA form, the CDR3 reads TGCAGTGCTAGAGATTCGGCGGGAGGGCGAGGAGTTCAGTACTTC. The chain joins TRBV20-1 to TRBJ2-4; the match to TRBD2 covers 9 bases. J was trimmed by 11 bases and V by 0 bases; bases with no gene match: 11. The germline gives CDR1 DFQATT, CDR2 SNEGSKA (reference sequence). This CDR3 is built from 15 residues.

This clonotype was seen at least ten times. J is TRBJ1-6 and V is TRBV5-1; the match to TRBD1 covers 10 bases. After removal of 0 bases from V and 7 bases from J, the junction contained 4 bases not matched to a gene. The CDR3 spans 16 residues. The germline CDR1 and CDR2 sequences are SGHRS and YFSETQ. The CDR3 bases are TGCGCCAGCAGCTTGGGGACAGGGGGTTCGAATTCACCCCTCCACTTT. This sequence encodes CASSLGTGGSNSPLHF.

This clonotype was observed many times. The chain links TRBV29-1 to TRBJ2-2; TRBD1 agrees at 9 bases. The CDR3 totals 16 residues. The junction had 11 bases not matched to a gene; V was cut back by 8 bases and J by 1 base. Germline assignment: CDR1 SQVTM and CDR2 ANQGSEA. CDR3 in amino acids: CSCWVGQGVNTGELFF. CDR3 nucleotide sequence: TGCAGCTGCTGGGTGGGACAGGGTGTGAACACCGGGGAGCTGTTTTTT.

About this clonotype: This may be a read error: a much more frequent sequence differs by one nucleotide. This rearrangement joins TRBV20-1 to TRBJ1-5, with D perhaps TRBD1 (5 bases). Germline CDR1 DFQATT, CDR2 SNEGSKA (reference sequence). The CDR3 spans 15 residues. The CDR3 sequence: CCAGGDLYSNQPQHF. CDR3 sequence (DNA): TGCTGTGCCGGGGGGGACCTTTATAGCAATCAGCCCCAGCATTTT.

This clonotype was seen a few times. The J gene is TRBJ1-3, the V gene TRBV4-3; D remains ambiguous. Trimming took off 3 bases at V and 0 bases at J, with 15 bases between the two ends. CDR1 is LGHNA, CDR2 YSLEER, per germline. This CDR3 is built from 17 residues. The DNA of the CDR3 is TGCGCCAGCAGCCAGCAAGCTGTTGTAGACTCTGGAAACACCATATATTTT. It encodes CASSQQAVVDSGNTIYF.

This clonotype turned up a few times. The rearrangement joins TRBV12-3 or TRBV12-4 to TRBJ1-1; no reliable D call. This CDR3 spans 13 amino acids. Trimming stripped 5 bases from V and 0 bases from J, with 7 bases between. Here the CDR3 DNA reads TGTGCCAGCAGTACAGCTATGAACACTGAAGCTTTCTTT. It encodes CASSTAMNTEAFF.

The chain uses TRBV5-6 and TRBJ2-3, with a weak D call TRBD2 (6 bases). V gave up 1 base and J gave up 4 bases, with 16 bases separating them. This CDR3 spans 16 amino acids. Germline CDR1 and CDR2: SGHDT and YYEEEE. This CDR3 reads CASSLPRDWGSDTQYF. The CDR3 region has the DNA TGTGCCAGCAGCTTGCCCCGGGACTGGGGGTCAGATACGCAGTATTTT.

The chain links TRBV9 to TRBJ2-5, with D tentatively TRBD1 (6 bases). CDR3 size: 15 residues. With 3 bases removed from V and 4 bases from J, the gap between germline ends came to 16 bases. Germline CDR1 and CDR2: SGDLS and YYNGEE. Written as DNA, the CDR3 is TGTGCCAGCAGCGCCGACTCTGGGGGCAGAGAGACCCAGTACTTC. It is translated as CASSADSGGRETQYF.

The chain has TRBV7-6 and TRBJ2-6; D is possibly TRBD2 (5 bases). The CDR3 runs to 15 residues. Trimming shortened V by 2 bases and J by 3 bases, and 8 bases separated the two germline ends. Per germline, CDR1 SGHVS and CDR2 FNYEAQ. CDR3 in amino acids: CASSLPGVGANVLTF. The CDR3 DNA reads TGTGCCAGCAGCTTACCCGGGGTTGGGGCCAACGTCCTGACTTTC.

The table lists this clonotype with many counts. The chain couples TRBV4-2 to TRBJ2-5; D may be TRBD1 (5 bases). The V end lost 0 bases, the J end lost 5 bases, and 10 bases lay between the germline ends. Germline V lookup: CDR1 LGHNA, CDR2 YNFKEQ. The CDR3 extends over 14 amino acids. The CDR3 reads CASSQELGRETQYF. CDR3 coding DNA: TGTGCCAGCAGCCAAGAACTGGGGCGGGAGACCCAGTACTTC.

In its sample, this clonotype was seen many times. The chain carries TRBV7-9 and TRBJ2-7, with D possibly matching TRBD1 (7 bases). V was shortened by 5 bases and J by 6 bases, with 17 bases between the two germline ends. The CDR3 runs to 14 residues. CDR1 is SEHNR, CDR2 FQNEAQ, per germline (reference sequence). CDR3 protein: CASSRGDRLGEQYF. CDR3 coding DNA: TGTGCCAGCAGCCGCGGGGACAGACTGGGCGAGCAGTACTTC.